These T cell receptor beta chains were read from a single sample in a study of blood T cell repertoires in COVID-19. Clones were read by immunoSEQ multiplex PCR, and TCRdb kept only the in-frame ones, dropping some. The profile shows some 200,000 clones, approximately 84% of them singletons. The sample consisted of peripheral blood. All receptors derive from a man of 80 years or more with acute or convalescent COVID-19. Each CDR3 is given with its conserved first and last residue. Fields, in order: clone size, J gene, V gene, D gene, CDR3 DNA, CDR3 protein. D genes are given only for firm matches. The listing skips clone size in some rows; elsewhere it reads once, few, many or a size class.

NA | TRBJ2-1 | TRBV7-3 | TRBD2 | TGTGCCAGCAGCATAACCGGGACTAGCTTTAATGAGCAGTTCTTC | CASSITGTSFNEQFF
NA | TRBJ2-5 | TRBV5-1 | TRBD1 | TGCGCCAGCAGCATCGGGACAGGAGAACAGACCCAGTACTTC | CASSIGTGEQTQYF
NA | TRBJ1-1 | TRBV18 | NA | TGTGCCAGCTCACCACGGACAGCCGACATGAACACTGAAGCTTTCTTT | CASSPRTADMNTEAFF
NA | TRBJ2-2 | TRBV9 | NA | TGTGCCAGCAGCGTAGAACTAGGAACCCTCACCGGGGAGCTGTTTTTT | CASSVELGTLTGELFF
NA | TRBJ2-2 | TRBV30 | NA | TGTGCCTGGATGCCCACTCGTACCGGGGAGCTGTTTTTT | CAWMPTRTGELFF
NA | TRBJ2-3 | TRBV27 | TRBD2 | TGTGCCAGCAGTTCCAGACTAGCGGGCGTAGATACGCAGTATTTT | CASSSRLAGVDTQYF
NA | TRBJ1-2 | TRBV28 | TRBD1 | TGTGCCAGCAGTGCCGGACAGGCATATGGCTACACCTTC | CASSAGQAYGYTF
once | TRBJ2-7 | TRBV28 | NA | TGTGCCAGCAGTTTGGAGAGAGGCGAGCAGTACTTC | CASSLERGEQYF
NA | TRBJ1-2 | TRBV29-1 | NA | TGCAGCGTTGACGTCTTCGGCTACACCTTC | CSVDVFGYTF
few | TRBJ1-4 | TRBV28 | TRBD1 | TGTGCCAGCAGCACCCCCGGGACAGGAGGTGAAAAACTGTTTTTT | CASSTPGTGGEKLFF
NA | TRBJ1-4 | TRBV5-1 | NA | TGCGCCAGCAGCTTGTCTGGAGCAACTAATGAAAAACTGTTTTTT | CASSLSGATNEKLFF
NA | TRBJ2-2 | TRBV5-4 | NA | TGTGCCAGCAGCGTATACAGAGTTCAGAACACCGGGGAGCTGTTTTTT | CASSVYRVQNTGELFF
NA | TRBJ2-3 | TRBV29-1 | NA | TGCAGCGTTGAGGGGGCGGGAGCGGGGGATACGCAGTATTTT | CSVEGAGAGDTQYF
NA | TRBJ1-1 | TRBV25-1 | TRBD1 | TGTGCCAGCAGTGATGAACAGGGGGCGAACATCGCTGAAGCTTTCTTT | CASSDEQGANIAEAFF
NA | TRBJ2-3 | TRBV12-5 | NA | TGTGCTAGTGGTCCTAGAGGCGGGATGACGTGGGATACGCAGTATTTT | CASGPRGGMTWDTQYF
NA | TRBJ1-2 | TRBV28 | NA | TGTGCCAGCAGCCGCGGCCTAGGCTACACCTTC | CASSRGLGYTF
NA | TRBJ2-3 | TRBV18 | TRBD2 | TGTGCCAGCTCACCCAGGATTACTAGCGGAAACACAGATACGCAGTATTTT | CASSPRITSGNTDTQYF
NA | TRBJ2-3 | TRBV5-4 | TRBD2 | TGTGCCAGCAGCCTCGGACTAGCGGCTGATACGCAGTATTTT | CASSLGLAADTQYF
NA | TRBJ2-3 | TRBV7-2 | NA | TGTGCCAGCAGCTCCAGGAGCGGGACAGATACGCAGTATTTT | CASSSRSGTDTQYF
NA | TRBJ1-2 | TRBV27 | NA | TGTGCCAGCAGTTTCCCCTACTCCCTCAGGGGCCGGGATGGCTACACCTTC | CASSFPYSLRGRDGYTF
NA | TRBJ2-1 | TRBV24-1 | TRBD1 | TGTGCCACCAGTGATACCACAGGGGCCATCCACAATGAGCAGTTCTTC | CATSDTTGAIHNEQFF
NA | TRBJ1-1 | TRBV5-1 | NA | TGCGCCAGCAGCTTGGATCCAGATACCACTGAAGCTTTCTTT | CASSLDPDTTEAFF
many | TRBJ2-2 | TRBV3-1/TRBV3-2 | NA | TGTGCCAGCAGCCAAGATTTAAATGAGGGCGGGGAGCTGTTTTTT | CASSQDLNEGGELFF
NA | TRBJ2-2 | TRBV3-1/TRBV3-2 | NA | TGTGCCAGCAGCCAAGCGCAGGACACCGGGGAGCTGTTTTTT | CASSQAQDTGELFF
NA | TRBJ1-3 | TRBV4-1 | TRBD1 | TGCGCCAGCAGCCAAGAAGGACCAGACAGGGCCGGAAACACCATATATTTT | CASSQEGPDRAGNTIYF
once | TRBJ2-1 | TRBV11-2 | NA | TGTGCCAGCAGCTTAGAGTCTAGTGATGAGCAGTTCTTC | CASSLESSDEQFF
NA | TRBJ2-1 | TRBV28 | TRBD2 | TGTGCCAGCAGTTTAGGCGGGAGTGGAGGCAATGAGCAGTTCTTC | CASSLGGSGGNEQFF
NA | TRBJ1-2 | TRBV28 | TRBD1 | TGTGCCAGCAGTTGGGGAAGACAGGGGATCTATGGCTACACCTTC | CASSWGRQGIYGYTF
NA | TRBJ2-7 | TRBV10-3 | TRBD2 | TGTGCCATCAGTGAGTCAAGCGGGAGTCGGTACGAGCAGTACTTC | CAISESSGSRYEQYF
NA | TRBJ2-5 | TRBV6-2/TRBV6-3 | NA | TGTGCCAGCAGCCTCTTGGAGGGAACCCAGTACTTC | CASSLLEGTQYF
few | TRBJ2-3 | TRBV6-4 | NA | TGTGCCAGCAAACGCGCGGTCACGAGCACAGATACGCAGTATTTT | CASKRAVTSTDTQYF
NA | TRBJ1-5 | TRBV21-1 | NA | TGTGCCAGCAGCAAAGGGGAGACAGGGAAGGATCAGCCCCAGCATTTT | CASSKGETGKDQPQHF
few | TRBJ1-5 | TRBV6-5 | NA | TGTGCCAGCAGTCCTAAGTTGGGCAATCAGCCCCAGCATTTT | CASSPKLGNQPQHF
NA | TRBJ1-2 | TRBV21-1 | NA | TGTGCCAGCAGCAAATCTACCAACGGGGACATAGGATATGGCTACACCTTC | CASSKSTNGDIGYGYTF
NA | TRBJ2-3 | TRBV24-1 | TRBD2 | TGTGCCACCAGTGAATCTCACTTTACTAGCGGAACTAGCACAGATACGCAGTATTTT | CATSESHFTSGTSTDTQYF
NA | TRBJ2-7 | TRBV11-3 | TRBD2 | TGTGCCAGCAGCTTATTCTGGACTAGCGGGAGGTCGACCTACGAGCAGTACTTC | CASSLFWTSGRSTYEQYF
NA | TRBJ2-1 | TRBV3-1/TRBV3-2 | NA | TGTGCCAGCAGCCTCCTCTACAATGAGCAGTTCTTC | CASSLLYNEQFF
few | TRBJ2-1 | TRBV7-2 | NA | TGTGCCAGCAGCTTAGGGTACAGGGATTACGAGCAGTTCTTC | CASSLGYRDYEQFF
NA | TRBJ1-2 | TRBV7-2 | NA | TGTGCCAGCAGCTTAGACAGGGCCATCTATGGCTACACCTTC | CASSLDRAIYGYTF
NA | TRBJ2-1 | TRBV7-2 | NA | TGTGCCAGCAGCTTAGCTCGGACTTACAATGAGCAGTTCTTC | CASSLARTYNEQFF
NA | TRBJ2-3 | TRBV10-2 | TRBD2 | TGCGCCAGCAGTGAGGCTAGCGGGAGCCCTTACACAGATACGCAGTATTTT | CASSEASGSPYTDTQYF
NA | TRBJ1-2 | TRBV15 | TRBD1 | TGTGCCACCAGCAGAGAGGACAGGGGTGGCTATGGCTACACCTTC | CATSREDRGGYGYTF
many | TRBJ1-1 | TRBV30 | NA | TGTGCCTGGAGACAGGGCAGTTTGAACACTGAAGCTTTCTTT | CAWRQGSLNTEAFF
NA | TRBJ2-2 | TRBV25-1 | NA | TGTGCCAGCGGCGGGACTTTGGGCACCGGGGAGCTGTTTTTT | CASGGTLGTGELFF
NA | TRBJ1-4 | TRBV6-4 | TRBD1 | TGTGCCAGCAGTGATTACAGGACAGGGCGGAACGAAAAACTGTTTTTT | CASSDYRTGRNEKLFF
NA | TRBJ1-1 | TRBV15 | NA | TGTGCCACCAGAGGGGGTGGGACTGAAGCTTTCTTT | CATRGGGTEAFF
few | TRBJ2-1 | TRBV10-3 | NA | TGTGCCATCAGTGAGTCGGGCACTAGCAGTGGCAATGAGCAGTTCTTC | CAISESGTSSGNEQFF
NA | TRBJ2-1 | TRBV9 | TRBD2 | TGTGCCAGCAGCCCACGACATAGCGGGAGCTCCTACAATGAGCAGTTCTTC | CASSPRHSGSSYNEQFF
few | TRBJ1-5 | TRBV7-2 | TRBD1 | TGTGCCAGCAGCTTAGTCCCCAGGACAGGGGAACAGCCCCAGCATTTT | CASSLVPRTGEQPQHF
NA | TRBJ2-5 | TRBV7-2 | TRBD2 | TGTGCCAGCAGCTTAGCGCTCCGACTAGCCTACCAGTACTTC | CASSLALRLAYQYF
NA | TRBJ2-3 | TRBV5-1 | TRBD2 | TGCGCCAGCAGCTTGGAACCTAGCGGTAGCACAGATACGCAGTATTTT | CASSLEPSGSTDTQYF
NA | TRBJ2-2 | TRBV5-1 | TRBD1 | TGCGCCAGCAGCACACAGGGGGCGGGGACCGGGGAGCTGTTTTTT | CASSTQGAGTGELFF
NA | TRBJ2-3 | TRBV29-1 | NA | TGCAGCGTTTCTCTACAGGTTGCCGCCACAGATACGCAGTATTTT | CSVSLQVAATDTQYF
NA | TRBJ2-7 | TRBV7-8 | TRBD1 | TGTGCCAGCAGCACGAGGACAGGCTCCTACGAGCAGTACTTC | CASSTRTGSYEQYF
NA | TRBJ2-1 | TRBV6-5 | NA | TGTGCCAGCAGCCAACGTCTAGGATTTGAGCAGTTCTTC | CASSQRLGFEQFF
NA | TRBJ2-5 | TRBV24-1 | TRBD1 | TGTGCCACCAGCCGGACAGGGTTGGGGGAGACCCAGTACTTC | CATSRTGLGETQYF
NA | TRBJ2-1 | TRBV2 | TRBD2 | TGTGCCAGCAGTCAGTCGGGACTAGCGAACAATGAGCAGTTCTTC | CASSQSGLANNEQFF
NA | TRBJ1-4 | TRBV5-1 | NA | TGCGCCAGCAGCTTCTACAGAACTAATGAAAAACTGTTTTTT | CASSFYRTNEKLFF
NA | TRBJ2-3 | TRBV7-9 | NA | TGTGCCAGCAGCTTGGTAGCGGATTTAGATACGCAGTATTTT | CASSLVADLDTQYF